The 27 T cell receptor beta chains in this list originate from one sample, sequenced in a study of blood T cell repertoires in COVID-19. The protocol was immunoSEQ multiplex PCR, while the TCRdb copy is restricted to in-frame clones and leaves out a portion. The data contain roughly 85,000 clones, 60% to 80% of them singletons. Material for sequencing was peripheral blood. Receptor source: a human donor in a cohort sampled during active COVID-19.

This clone was picked up a small number of times. J is TRBJ2-2 and V is TRBV7-9; TRBD1 agrees at 7 bases. This CDR3 region has 15 residues. Germline assignment: CDR1 SEHNR and CDR2 FQNEAQ (reference sequence). V lost 2 bases to trimming and J lost 5 bases; unmatched junction nucleotides: 5. Here the CDR3 reads CASSLKGAWTGELFF. The CDR3 DNA reads as TGTGCCAGCAGCTTAAAGGGGGCTTGGACCGGGGAGCTGTTTTTT. The full variable domain, rest sourced from reference TRBV7-9 and TRBJ2-2, is DTGVSQNPRHKITKRGQNVTFRCDPISEHNRLYWYRQTLGQGPEFLTYFQNEAQLEKSRLLSDRFSAERPKGSFSTLEIQRTEQGDSAMYLCASSLKGAWTGELFFGEGSRLTVL.

This chain joins TRBV7-9 and TRBJ1-6; D remains unclear. The V end lost 5 bases, the J end lost 6 bases, and 14 bases lay between the germline ends. This CDR3 contains 15 residues. Germline V lookup: CDR1 SEHNR, CDR2 FQNEAQ (reference sequence). The CDR3 here is CASSQRAAGNSPLHF. As DNA, the CDR3 is TGTGCCAGCAGCCAACGAGCGGCTGGTAATTCACCCCTCCACTTT. The complete variable domain, with remaining parts taken from reference TRBV7-9 and TRBJ1-6, reads DTGVSQNPRHKITKRGQNVTFRCDPISEHNRLYWYRQTLGQGPEFLTYFQNEAQLEKSRLLSDRFSAERPKGSFSTLEIQRTEQGDSAMYLCASSQRAAGNSPLHFGNGTRLTVT.

V is TRBV19 and J is TRBJ1-1, with 7 bases fitting TRBD1. The CDR3 totals 13 residues. V lost 8 bases and J lost 10; bases outside the gene matches: 13. Germline V gene sequence: CDR1 LNHDA, CDR2 SQIVND (reference sequence). CDR3 residues: CASSRQGALPAFF. The CDR3 DNA sequence: TGTGCCAGTTCAAGACAGGGCGCCCTCCCAGCTTTCTTT.

The chain has TRBV27 and TRBJ2-2; TRBD1 might be the D (6 bases). Germline V gene data show CDR1 as MNHEY and CDR2 as SMNVEV (reference sequence). Trimming stripped 2 bases from V and 0 bases from J, with 7 bases between. The CDR3 runs 15 residues. CDR3 residues: CASSLRTANTGELFF. The CDR3 nucleotides read TGTGCCAGCAGTTTACGGACAGCGAACACCGGGGAGCTGTTTTTT.

This sequence joins TRBV7-3 and TRBJ2-5; 10 positions match TRBD2. This CDR3 has 15 residues. Germline CDR1 SGHTA, CDR2 FQGTGA. V lost 5 bases and J lost 5; bases outside the gene matches: 8. The CDR3 sequence: CASSRSGGARETQYF. The CDR3 nucleotides read TGTGCCAGCAGCCGGAGCGGGGGGGCCAGGGAGACCCAGTACTTC.

The chain combines TRBV20-1 with TRBJ1-2; D is unclear. This CDR3 spans 15 amino acids. Germline V gene lookup returns CDR1 DFQATT and CDR2 SNEGSKA (reference sequence). V lost 3 bases and J lost 3, with 17 bases in between. This CDR3 is CSASDSAQRDYGYTF. DNA for the CDR3: TGCAGTGCTAGTGACTCCGCCCAGCGGGACTATGGCTACACCTTC.

The chain recombines TRBV5-8 with TRBJ1-1; 8 bases map to TRBD1. V shed 0 bases, J shed 1 base, and the junction held 5 bases outside the gene matches. Germline CDR1 reads SGHTS; CDR2 reads YDEGEE. This CDR3 contains 16 residues. CDR3 amino acids: CASSLGTGTGNTEAFF. The CDR3 nucleotides read TGTGCCAGCAGCTTGGGGACCGGGACAGGGAACACTGAAGCTTTCTTT.

The chain has TRBV6-1 and TRBJ1-2; maybe TRBD1 (6 bases). V was clipped by 3 bases and J by 4 bases, with 18 bases between them. The CDR3 is 16 amino acids. Per the germline V gene, CDR1 is MNHNS and CDR2 is SASEGT. As DNA, the CDR3 is TGTGCCAGCAGTGACCTAAAGCGGGACATTTCCTATGGCTACACCTTC. Protein product: CASSDLKRDISYGYTF.

This chain uses TRBV2 with TRBJ1-5; D not certain. Trimming removed 6 bases from V and 0 bases from J, with 9 bases in between. CDR1 and CDR2 (germline): SNHLY, FYNNEI. The CDR3 contains 14 residues. CDR3 residues: CASRAAGSNQPQHF. In DNA form, the CDR3 reads TGTGCCAGCAGAGCAGCAGGTAGCAATCAGCCCCAGCATTTT.

The DNA for the CDR3 is TGTGCCAGCTCACTTAAGGCGGGGGGCACAATTTACGAGCAGTACTTC. Translating gives CASSLKAGGTIYEQYF. The gene calls are TRBV18 and TRBJ2-7, with TRBD2 identical over 8 bases. The CDR3 length is 16 residues. In germline, CDR1 is KGHSH, CDR2 LQKENI. Unmatched junction bases numbered 12, after V lost 4 bases and J lost 4 bases. The entire variable domain, with the rest obtained from reference TRBV18 and TRBJ2-7, is as follows: NAGVMQNPRHLVRRRGQEARLRCSPMKGHSHVYWYRQLPEEGLKFMVYLQKENIIDESGMPKERFSAEFPKEGPSILRIQQVVRGDSAAYFCASSLKAGGTIYEQYFGPGTRLTVT.

The rearrangement links TRBV19 to TRBJ2-3; TRBD1 matches 11 bases. Per the germline V gene, CDR1 is LNHDA and CDR2 is SQIVND (reference sequence). V trimming: 5 bases; J trimming: 4 bases; junction bases outside the gene matches: 8. The CDR3 runs to 16 residues. The DNA of the CDR3 is TGTGCCAGTAGTCCCGGGGACAGGGGGTGGGCAGATACGCAGTATTTT. This codes for CASSPGDRGWADTQYF. Drawing the rest from reference TRBV19 and TRBJ2-3, the complete variable domain is DGGITQSPKYLFRKEGQNVTLSCEQNLNHDAMYWYRQDPGQGLRLIYYSQIVNDFQKGDIAEGYSVSREKKESFPLTVTSAQKNPTAFYLCASSPGDRGWADTQYFGPGTRLTVL.

J is TRBJ1-6 and V is TRBV27, with a tentative D call TRBD1 (5 bases). The CDR3 loop spans 10 amino acids. CDR1 is MNHEY, CDR2 SMNVEV, per germline (reference sequence). The ends were cut back, 9 bases at V and 14 bases at J, with 11 bases in the middle. CDR3 sequence reads: CARGGGALHF. In DNA form, the CDR3 reads TGTGCCAGGGGGGGTGGGGCCCTCCACTTT.

CDR3: CASSGGSGAYNEQFF. The CDR3 region has the DNA TGTGCCAGCAGTGGAGGTAGCGGAGCGTACAATGAGCAGTTCTTC. V and J are TRBV2 and TRBJ2-1, with D maybe TRBD2 (6 bases). From germline, CDR1 is SNHLY and CDR2 FYNNEI. This CDR3 spans 15 amino acids. V was clipped by 4 bases and J by 4 bases, with 14 bases between them.

The genes are TRBV7-2 and TRBJ2-6, with 12 bases fitting TRBD1. CDR3 length: 18 residues. The germline V gene has CDR1 SGHTA and CDR2 FQGNSA. V dropped 4 bases and J dropped 1; count of bases not matched to a gene: 5. The CDR3 sequence: CASSSGTGGHSGANVLTF. The DNA for the CDR3 is TGTGCCAGCAGCTCTGGGACAGGGGGCCATTCTGGGGCCAACGTCCTGACTTTC.

The CDR3 nucleotides read TGTGCCAGCAGTTACGCAGTTCAGCCCCAGCATTTT. Its translation: CASSYAVQPQHF. This rearrangement joins TRBV6-2 or TRBV6-3 to TRBJ1-5; D call uncertain. The CDR3 is 12 amino acids. Germline CDR1 is MNHEY and CDR2 is SVGEGT. With 2 bases removed from V and 6 bases from J, the gap between germline ends came to 5 bases.

The rearrangement links TRBV5-8 to TRBJ1-5; no reliable D call. CDR3 size: 11 residues. Germline CDR1 is SGHTS and CDR2 is YDEGEE. V lost 0 bases, J lost 10 bases, and 5 bases lay in between. The CDR3 region is CASSLVLPQHF. In nucleotides, the CDR3 is TGTGCCAGCAGCTTGGTACTACCCCAGCATTTT.

The genes are TRBV7-9 and TRBJ2-5; TRBD1 is a possible D gene (5 bases). This CDR3 has 13 residues. V lost 5 bases and J 5 bases, leaving 12 bases between the germline ends. Looked up from germline, CDR1 is SEHNR and CDR2 is FQNEAQ (reference sequence). DNA for the CDR3: TGTGCCAGCAGCCATCCCAGGGTTGAGACCCAGTACTTC. Protein product: CASSHPRVETQYF.

The rearrangement uses TRBV18 and TRBJ1-3; a possible D gene is TRBD1 (6 bases). With 6 bases removed from V and 0 bases from J, the gap between germline ends came to 12 bases. This CDR3 has 15 amino acids. CDR1 and CDR2 (germline): KGHSH, LQKENI. The DNA for the CDR3 is TGTGCCAGCTCCCTCAGCAGGGGCTCTGGAAACACCATATATTTT. This gives the protein CASSLSRGSGNTIYF.

A few counts support this clone. The V and J genes are TRBV12-3 or TRBV12-4 and TRBJ1-4; D might be TRBD1 (6 bases). V dropped 8 bases and J dropped 13 bases, with 14 bases sitting between them. The CDR3 runs to 11 residues. CDR3 region: CASGNRETLFF. Here the CDR3 DNA reads TGTGCCAGCGGAAACAGGGAGACACTGTTTTTT.

The gene calls are TRBV5-1 and TRBJ2-4, with 7 bases aligning to TRBD1. Looked up from germline, CDR1 is SGHRS and CDR2 is YFSETQ. CDR3 length equals 15 residues. Trimming at V came to 5 bases and at J to 3 bases, leaving 8 bases not matched to a gene. In nucleotides, the CDR3 is TGCGCCAGCAGTCGAACAGGGGTAGACAAAAACATTCAGTACTTC. Translation: CASSRTGVDKNIQYF. The full variable domain, in which reference TRBV5-1 and TRBJ2-4 provide the parts outside the CDR3, is KAGVTQTPRYLIKTRGQQVTLSCSPISGHRSVSWYQQTPGQGLQFLFEYFSETQRNKGNFPGRFSGRQFSNSRSEMNVSTLELGDSALYLCASSRTGVDKNIQYFGAGTRLSVL.

This rearrangement joins TRBV3-1 (or the pseudogene TRBV3-2) to TRBJ2-7, with D possibly matching TRBD1 (5 bases). Germline V CDR1 and CDR2: LGHDT, YNNKEL (reference sequence). The CDR3 loop spans 14 amino acids. The V gene lost 0 bases and the J gene lost 6 bases, with 12 bases spanning the gap. This chain's CDR3 is CASSQDPGYSEQYF. The DNA of the CDR3 is TGTGCCAGCAGCCAAGATCCAGGGTATAGCGAGCAGTACTTC.

The chain employs TRBV29-1 and TRBJ1-2; D gene ambiguous. This CDR3 comprises 12 residues. V was pared by 6 bases and J by 2 bases, with 10 bases between. Per germline, CDR1 SQVTM and CDR2 ANQGSEA. The CDR3 DNA reads TGCAGCGTGGCCGAGGTCAACTATGGCTACACCTTC. Protein sequence: CSVAEVNYGYTF.

The chain couples TRBV5-1 to TRBJ2-3; D unclear. V was clipped by 1 base and J by 2 bases, with 8 bases between them. CDR1 SGHRS and CDR2 YFSETQ come from the germline V gene. The CDR3 totals 14 residues. The CDR3 loop reads CASSLWLNTDTQYF. CDR3 DNA sequence: TGCGCCAGCAGCTTGTGGCTCAACACAGATACGCAGTATTTT.

The gene calls are TRBV11-2 and TRBJ1-4; tentative D call: TRBD1 (5 bases). This CDR3 contains 13 residues. V lost 5 bases and J lost 7, with 11 bases in between. The germline V gene has CDR1 SGHAT and CDR2 FQNNGV. CDR3 residues: CASSRSQGEKLFF. CDR3 nucleotide sequence: TGTGCCAGCAGCCGCTCGCAGGGTGAAAAACTGTTTTTT.

This chain uses TRBV7-2 with TRBJ2-5, with 11 bases matching TRBD1. This CDR3 spans 15 amino acids. V was pared by 3 bases and J by 7 bases, with 7 bases of the junction left unmatched. The germline gives CDR1 SGHTA, CDR2 FQGNSA. The CDR3 reads CASSFGPGTGGTQYF. CDR3 nucleotide sequence: TGTGCCAGCAGCTTTGGCCCTGGGACAGGGGGGACCCAGTACTTC.

This sequence joins TRBV28 and TRBJ1-1; no definite D call. The germline V gene has CDR1 MDHEN and CDR2 SYDVKM. The CDR3 has 13 amino acids. V lost 8 bases, J lost 1 base, and 11 bases lay in between. CDR3 nucleotides: TGTGCCAGCTTTAAACAATGGAACACTGAAGCTTTCTTT. It is translated as CASFKQWNTEAFF.

The V call is TRBV11-2, the J call TRBJ2-6; 7 bases are a match to TRBD1. V was clipped by 5 bases and J by 0 bases; unmatched bases: 10. The CDR3 covers 18 residues. Germline CDR1 SGHAT, CDR2 FQNNGV. CDR3 sequence reads: CASSRTGTVGSGANVLTF. The CDR3 nucleotides are TGTGCCAGCAGCCGGACCGGGACAGTCGGCTCTGGGGCCAACGTCCTGACTTTC.